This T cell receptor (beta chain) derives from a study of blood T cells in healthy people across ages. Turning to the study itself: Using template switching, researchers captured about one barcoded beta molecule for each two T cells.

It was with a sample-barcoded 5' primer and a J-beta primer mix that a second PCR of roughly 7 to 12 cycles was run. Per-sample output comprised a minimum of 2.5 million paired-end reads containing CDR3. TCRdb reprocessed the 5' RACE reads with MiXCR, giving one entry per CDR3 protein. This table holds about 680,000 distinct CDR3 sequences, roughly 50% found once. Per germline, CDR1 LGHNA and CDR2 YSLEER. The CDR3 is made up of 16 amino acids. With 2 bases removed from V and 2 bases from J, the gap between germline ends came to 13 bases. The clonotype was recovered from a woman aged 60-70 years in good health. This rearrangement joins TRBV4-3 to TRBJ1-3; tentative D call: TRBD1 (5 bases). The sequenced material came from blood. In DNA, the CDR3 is TGCGCCAGCAGCCAACAACCCGGGACGACTGGAAACACCATATATTTT. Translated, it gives CASSQQPGTTGNTIYF.